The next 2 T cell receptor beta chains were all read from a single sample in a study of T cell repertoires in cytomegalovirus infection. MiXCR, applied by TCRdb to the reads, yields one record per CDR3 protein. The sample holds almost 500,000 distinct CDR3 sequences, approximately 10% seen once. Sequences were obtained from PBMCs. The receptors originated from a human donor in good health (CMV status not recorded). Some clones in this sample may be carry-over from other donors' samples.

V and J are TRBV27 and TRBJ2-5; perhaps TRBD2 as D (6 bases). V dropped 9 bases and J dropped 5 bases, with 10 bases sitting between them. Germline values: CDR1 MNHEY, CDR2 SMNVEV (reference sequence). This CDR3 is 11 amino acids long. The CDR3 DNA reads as TGTGCCAGTCAGGGAGGTGAGACCCAGTACTTC. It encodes CASQGGETQYF.

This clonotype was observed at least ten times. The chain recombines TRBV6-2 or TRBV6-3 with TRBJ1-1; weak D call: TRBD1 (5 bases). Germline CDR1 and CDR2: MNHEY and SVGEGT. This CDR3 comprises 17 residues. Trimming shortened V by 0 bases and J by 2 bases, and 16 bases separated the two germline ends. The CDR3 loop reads CASSYSIGGRENTEAFF. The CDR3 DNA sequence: TGTGCCAGCAGTTACTCGATTGGTGGCAGGGAAAACACTGAAGCTTTCTTT.